This entry describes one TCR beta chain. The data were obtained in a study of PD-L1 blockade in urothelial cancer. Background on the study: Patients took up atezolizumab in 2014 at 1,200 mg intravenously every 3 weeks.

Only in-frame clones appear in the TCRdb table, and some are missing; sequencing was by immunoSEQ multiplex PCR. The sample holds around 110,000 clones, around 89% seen once. The CDR3 runs to 11 residues. Deletions cut 7 bases from V and 3 bases from J, with 8 bases between. CDR1 and CDR2 from the germline V gene are DFQATT and SNEGSKA (reference sequence). Time point denoted: peripheral blood 6 weeks after treatment start. The cohort comprised individuals with locally advanced or metastatic urothelial carcinoma. This chain links TRBV20-1 with TRBJ2-3, with a tentative D call TRBD2 (6 bases). This material consisted of PBMCs, taken around atezolizumab (anti-PD-L1) treatment. The sequence was collected from a man aged 60 to 69 with urothelial cancer. The CDR3 bases are TGCAGTGGGAGGGCGACAGATACGCAGTATTTT. Translating gives CSGRATDTQYF.